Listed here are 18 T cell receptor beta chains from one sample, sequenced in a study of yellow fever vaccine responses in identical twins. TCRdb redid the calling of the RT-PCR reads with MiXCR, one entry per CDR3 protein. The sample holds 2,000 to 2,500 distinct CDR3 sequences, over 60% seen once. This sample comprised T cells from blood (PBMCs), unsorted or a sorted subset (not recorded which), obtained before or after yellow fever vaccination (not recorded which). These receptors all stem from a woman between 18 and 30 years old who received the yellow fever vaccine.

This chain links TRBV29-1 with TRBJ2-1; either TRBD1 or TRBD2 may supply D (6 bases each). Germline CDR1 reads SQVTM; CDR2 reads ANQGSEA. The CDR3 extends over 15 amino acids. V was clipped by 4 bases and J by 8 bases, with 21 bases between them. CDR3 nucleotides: TGCAGCGTTGTCGGGGGCGTTATCCCAACCGATGAGCAGTTCTTC. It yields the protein CSVVGGVIPTDEQFF.

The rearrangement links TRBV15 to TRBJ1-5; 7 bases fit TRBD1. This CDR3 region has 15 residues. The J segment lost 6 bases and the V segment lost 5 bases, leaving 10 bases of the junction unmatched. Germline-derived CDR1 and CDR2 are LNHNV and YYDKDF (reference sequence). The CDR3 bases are TGTGCCACCAGCGTCAACAGGGGCGGAGGTCAGCCCCAGCATTTT. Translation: CATSVNRGGGQPQHF.

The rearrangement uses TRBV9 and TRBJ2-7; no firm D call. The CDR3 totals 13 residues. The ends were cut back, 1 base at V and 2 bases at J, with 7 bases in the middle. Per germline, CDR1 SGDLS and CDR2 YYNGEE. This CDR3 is CASSVRGTYEQYF. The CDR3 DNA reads TGTGCCAGCAGCGTACGAGGTACCTACGAGCAGTACTTC.

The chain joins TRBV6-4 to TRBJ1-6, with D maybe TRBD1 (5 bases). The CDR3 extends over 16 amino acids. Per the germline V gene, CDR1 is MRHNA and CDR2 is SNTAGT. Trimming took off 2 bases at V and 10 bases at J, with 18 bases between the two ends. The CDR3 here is CASSDAVGVGGSPLHF. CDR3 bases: TGTGCCAGCAGTGACGCCGTGGGGGTAGGCGGGTCACCCCTCCACTTT.

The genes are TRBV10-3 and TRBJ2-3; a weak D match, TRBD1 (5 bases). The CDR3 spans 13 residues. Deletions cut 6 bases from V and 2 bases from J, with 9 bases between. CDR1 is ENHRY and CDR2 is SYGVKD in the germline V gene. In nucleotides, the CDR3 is TGTGCCATCAGAACAGGAAACACAGATACGCAGTATTTT. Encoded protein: CAIRTGNTDTQYF.

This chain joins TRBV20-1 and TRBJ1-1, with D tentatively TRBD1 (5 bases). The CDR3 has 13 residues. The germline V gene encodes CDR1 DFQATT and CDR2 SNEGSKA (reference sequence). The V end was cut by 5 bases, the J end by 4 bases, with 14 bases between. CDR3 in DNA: TGCAGTGCTGGGAGGGGAAGCACCACTGAAGCTTTCTTT. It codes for CSAGRGSTTEAFF.

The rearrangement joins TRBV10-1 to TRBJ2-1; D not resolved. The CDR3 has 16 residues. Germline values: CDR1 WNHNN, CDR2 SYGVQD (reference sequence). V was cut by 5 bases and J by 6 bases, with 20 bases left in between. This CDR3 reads CASSKRTENPPNEQFF. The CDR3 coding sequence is TGCGCCAGCAGTAAAAGGACCGAAAACCCCCCCAATGAGCAGTTCTTC.

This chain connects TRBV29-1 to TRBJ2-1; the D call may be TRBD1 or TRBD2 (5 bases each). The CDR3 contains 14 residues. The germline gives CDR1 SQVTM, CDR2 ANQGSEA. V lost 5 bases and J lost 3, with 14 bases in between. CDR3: CSVSGGSIYNEQFF. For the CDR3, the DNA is TGCAGCGTTAGTGGGGGTAGTATCTACAATGAGCAGTTCTTC.

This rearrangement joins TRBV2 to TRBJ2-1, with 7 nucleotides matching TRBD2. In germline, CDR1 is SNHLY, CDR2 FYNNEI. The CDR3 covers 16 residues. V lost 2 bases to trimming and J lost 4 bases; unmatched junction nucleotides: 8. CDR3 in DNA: TGTGCCAGCAGTGAAACGGGTCTAGCGGTATACAATGAGCAGTTCTTC. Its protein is CASSETGLAVYNEQFF.

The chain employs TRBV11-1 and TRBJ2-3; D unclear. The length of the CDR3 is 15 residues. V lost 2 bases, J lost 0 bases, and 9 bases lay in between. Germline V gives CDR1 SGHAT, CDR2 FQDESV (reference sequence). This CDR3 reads CASSLYARSTDTQYF. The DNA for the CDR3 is TGTGCCAGCAGCTTATACGCCCGAAGCACAGATACGCAGTATTTT.

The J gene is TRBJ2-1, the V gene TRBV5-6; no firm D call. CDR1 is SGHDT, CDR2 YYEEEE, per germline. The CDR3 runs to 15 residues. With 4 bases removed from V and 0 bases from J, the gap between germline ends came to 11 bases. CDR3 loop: CASSLTPNSYNEQFF. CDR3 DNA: TGTGCCAGCAGCCTGACTCCTAACTCCTACAATGAGCAGTTCTTC.

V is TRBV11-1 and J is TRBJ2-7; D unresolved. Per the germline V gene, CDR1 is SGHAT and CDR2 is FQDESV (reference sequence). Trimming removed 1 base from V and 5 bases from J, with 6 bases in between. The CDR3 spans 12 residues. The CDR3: CASSLVMNEQYF. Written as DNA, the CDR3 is TGTGCCAGCAGCTTAGTTATGAACGAGCAGTACTTC.

CDR3 region: CASSEIGEKAYEQYF. In DNA form, the CDR3 reads TGTGCCAGCAGCGAGATAGGGGAGAAGGCCTACGAGCAGTACTTC. V gene TRBV11-1 combines with J gene TRBJ2-7; possibly TRBD1 or TRBD2 for D (5 bases each). V lost 5 bases to trimming and J lost 2 bases, with 16 bases between them. Germline V gene lookup returns CDR1 SGHAT and CDR2 FQDESV (reference sequence). This CDR3 contains 15 residues.

This CDR3 is CASSLQAIGEQYF. CDR3 nucleotide sequence: TGCGCCAGCAGCTTACAGGCTATTGGCGAGCAGTACTTC. The chain carries TRBV5-1 and TRBJ2-7, with a weak D call TRBD1 (5 bases). Germline CDR1 SGHRS, CDR2 YFSETQ. The CDR3 sequence is 13 residues long. V gave up 2 bases and J gave up 6 bases, with 12 bases separating them.

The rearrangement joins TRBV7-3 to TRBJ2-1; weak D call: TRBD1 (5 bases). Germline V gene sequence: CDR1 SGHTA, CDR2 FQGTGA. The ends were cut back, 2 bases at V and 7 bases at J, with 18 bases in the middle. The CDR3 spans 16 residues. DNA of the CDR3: TGTGCCAGCAGCTTAGGGGCTAGTCTATCCGGGAATGAGCAGTTCTTC. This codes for CASSLGASLSGNEQFF.

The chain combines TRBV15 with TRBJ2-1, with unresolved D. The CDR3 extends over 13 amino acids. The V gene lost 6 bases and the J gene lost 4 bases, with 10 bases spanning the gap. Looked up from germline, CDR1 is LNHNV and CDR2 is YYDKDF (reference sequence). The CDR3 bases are TGTGCCACCAGTAGAAGTAGATACAATGAGCAGTTCTTC. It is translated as CATSRSRYNEQFF.

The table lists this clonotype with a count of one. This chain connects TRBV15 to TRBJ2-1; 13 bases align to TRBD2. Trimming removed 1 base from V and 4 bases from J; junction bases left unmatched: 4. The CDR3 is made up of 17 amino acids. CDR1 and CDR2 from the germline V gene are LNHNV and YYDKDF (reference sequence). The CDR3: CATSRGTSGSVYNEQFF. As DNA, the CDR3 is TGTGCCACCAGCAGAGGGACTAGCGGGAGTGTTTACAATGAGCAGTTCTTC.

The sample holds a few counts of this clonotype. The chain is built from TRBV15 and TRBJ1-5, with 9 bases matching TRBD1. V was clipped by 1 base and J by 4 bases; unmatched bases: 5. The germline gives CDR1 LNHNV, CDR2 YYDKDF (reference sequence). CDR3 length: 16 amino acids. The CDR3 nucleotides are TGTGCCACCAGCAGAGGAGTACAGGGGGCTAATCAGCCCCAGCATTTT. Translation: CATSRGVQGANQPQHF.